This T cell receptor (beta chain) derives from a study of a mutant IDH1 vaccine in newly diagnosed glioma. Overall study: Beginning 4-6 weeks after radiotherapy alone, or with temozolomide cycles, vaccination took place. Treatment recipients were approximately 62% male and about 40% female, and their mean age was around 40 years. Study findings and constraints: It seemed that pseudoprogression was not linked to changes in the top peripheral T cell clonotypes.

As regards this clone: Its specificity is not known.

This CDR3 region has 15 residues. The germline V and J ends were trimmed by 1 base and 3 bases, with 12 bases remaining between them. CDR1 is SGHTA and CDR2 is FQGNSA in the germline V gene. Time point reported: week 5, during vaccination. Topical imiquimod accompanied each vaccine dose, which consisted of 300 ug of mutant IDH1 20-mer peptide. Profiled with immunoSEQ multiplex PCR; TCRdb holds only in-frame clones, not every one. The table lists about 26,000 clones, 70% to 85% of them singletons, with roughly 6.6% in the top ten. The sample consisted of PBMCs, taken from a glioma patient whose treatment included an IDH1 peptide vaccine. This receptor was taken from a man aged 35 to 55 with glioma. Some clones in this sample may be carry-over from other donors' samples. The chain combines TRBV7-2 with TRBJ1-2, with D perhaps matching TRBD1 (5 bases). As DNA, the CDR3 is TGTGCCAGCAGCTTAGTTTGGCGGGACGACTATGGCTACACCTTC. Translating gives CASSLVWRDDYGYTF.